The rows below give T cell receptor beta chains drawn from one sample of a study of T cells in Graves' hyperthyroidism and ophthalmopathy. MiXCR was run by TCRdb on the multiplex PCR reads, yielding one entry per CDR3 protein. The data contain about 740,000 distinct CDR3 sequences, 14% of them singletons. Sequencing input: blood. These TCRs come from a woman aged 18 to 35 with Graves' hyperthyroidism. CDR3s include the opening cysteine and the closing phenylalanine or tryptophan. A D gene is named only where the DNA matches it firmly. Some rows mark clone size as missing; the rest say once, few, many or name a class of expanded clone.

V	size	J	D	CDR3	DNA
TRBV2	-	TRBJ2-7	TRBD1	CASMRQGALHEQYF	TGTGCCAGCATGCGACAGGGGGCGCTTCACGAGCAGTACTTC
TRBV5-4	-	TRBJ1-1	-	CASSSPGGRTEAFF	TGTGCCAGCAGCTCCCCGGGTGGACGAACTGAAGCTTTCTTT
TRBV12-3/TRBV12-4	many	TRBJ2-3	TRBD2	CASSSTSGGVSTDTQYF	TGTGCCAGCAGCTCTACTAGCGGGGGCGTGAGCACAGATACGCAGTATTTT
TRBV5-6	few	TRBJ1-2	-	CASSLRGRFAGYTF	TGTGCCAGCAGCTTGCGGGGCAGGTTTGCTGGCTACACCTTC
TRBV27	many	TRBJ2-7	TRBD2	CASSPRLAGVGEQYF	TGTGCCAGCAGTCCGCGACTAGCGGGAGTGGGTGAGCAGTACTTC
TRBV11-3	-	TRBJ2-1	-	CASSFDPPFRGKSYEQFF	TGTGCCAGCAGCTTCGACCCCCCCTTCCGCGGCAAGTCCTATGAGCAGTTCTTC
TRBV28	once	TRBJ2-5	-	CASSSPPRAHRETQYF	TGTGCCAGCAGTTCCCCCCCCCGGGCCCATAGAGAGACCCAGTACTTC
TRBV20-1	many	TRBJ2-7	-	CSAFDNVLTYEQYF	TGCAGTGCTTTCGACAACGTCCTAACCTACGAGCAGTACTTC
TRBV11-3	many	TRBJ2-1	TRBD2	CASSLDSQRERDNEQFF	TGTGCCAGCAGCTTAGATAGTCAGCGGGAGCGGGACAATGAGCAGTTCTTC
TRBV29-1	-	TRBJ1-1	-	CSATEWEFGRAGTEAFF	TGCAGCGCCACTGAATGGGAATTTGGCAGGGCGGGCACTGAAGCTTTCTTT
TRBV25-1	many	TRBJ1-1	-	CASSAPGSFFAEAFF	TGTGCCAGCAGTGCTCCAGGCTCGTTCTTTGCTGAAGCTTTCTTT
TRBV11-2	many	TRBJ2-7	-	CASSLAGTESSYEQYF	TGTGCCAGCAGCTTAGCCGGGACGGAGAGCTCCTACGAGCAGTACTTC
TRBV10-2	-	TRBJ1-1	-	CASTSGSRAFF	TGCGCCAGCACCTCAGGCTCTAGAGCTTTCTTT
TRBV20-1	many	TRBJ2-5	-	CSARDEGGRETQYF	TGCAGTGCTAGAGATGAGGGGGGAAGAGAGACCCAGTACTTC
TRBV6-1	many	TRBJ1-1	-	CASSRRPAGPQGAEAFF	TGTGCCAGCAGTCGCCGCCCCGCCGGGCCCCAAGGCGCTGAAGCTTTCTTT
TRBV11-2	-	TRBJ2-7	TRBD2	CASSSLRLAEYEQYF	TGTGCCAGCAGCTCCCTCCGACTAGCGGAGTACGAGCAGTACTTC
TRBV5-4	-	TRBJ2-1	TRBD2	CASSPGTSGRTNEQFF	TGTGCCAGCAGTCCTGGGACTAGCGGGAGGACCAATGAGCAGTTCTTC
TRBV5-1	few	TRBJ2-1	TRBD1	CASSFARTGGIFSYNEQFF	TGCGCCAGCAGCTTTGCCCGGACAGGGGGTATTTTTTCCTACAATGAGCAGTTCTTC
TRBV13	many	TRBJ1-1	-	CASSLVVREAFF	TGTGCCAGCAGCTTAGTGGTGAGGGAAGCTTTCTTT
TRBV6-1	-	TRBJ2-1	-	CASSYAHSRFSGEQFF	TGTGCCAGCAGCTACGCCCACTCCAGGTTTTCCGGTGAGCAGTTCTTC
TRBV30	many	TRBJ2-7	-	CAWSVTGTGEQYF	TGTGCCTGGAGTGTTACAGGGACGGGCGAGCAGTACTTC
TRBV27	few	TRBJ2-1	TRBD2	CASSQSRLASNEQFF	TGTGCCAGCAGCCAATCACGACTAGCTTCCAATGAGCAGTTCTTC
TRBV18	-	TRBJ1-4	-	CASSPRPAGQGEKLFF	TGTGCCAGCTCCCCACGGCCCGCGGGACAAGGTGAAAAACTGTTTTTT
TRBV19	-	TRBJ1-3	-	CASSETASSGNTIYF	TGTGCCAGTAGTGAGACCGCGAGCTCTGGAAACACCATATATTTT
TRBV19	-	TRBJ1-5	TRBD1	CASYSGQGLGGNQPQHF	TGTGCCAGCTATAGTGGACAGGGCTTAGGTGGCAATCAGCCCCAGCATTTT
TRBV11-2	many	TRBJ2-5	-	CASSLVGTRGETQYF	TGTGCCAGCAGCTTAGTCGGGACCAGGGGAGAGACCCAGTACTTC
TRBV25-1	-	TRBJ2-7	-	CASSSGRTVYEQYF	TGTGCCAGCAGCTCTGGGCGGACAGTTTACGAGCAGTACTTC
TRBV7-2	-	TRBJ1-1	-	CASSLGPTTEAFF	TGTGCCAGCAGCTTGGGACCCACCACTGAAGCTTTCTTT
TRBV2	-	TRBJ2-6	-	CASARRGGVSGANVLTF	TGTGCCAGCGCAAGGCGCGGTGGAGTCTCTGGGGCCAACGTCCTGACTTTC
TRBV7-9	few	TRBJ1-2	TRBD1	CASSFTGGTILSSHGYTF	TGTGCCAGCAGTTTTACAGGGGGGACGATCCTTTCGTCGCATGGCTACACCTTC
TRBV29-1	many	TRBJ2-4	TRBD1	CSVWTGSKNIQYF	TGCAGCGTTTGGACAGGGTCCAAAAACATTCAGTACTTC
TRBV11-2	many	TRBJ2-1	-	CASSWDYAEQFF	TGTGCCAGCAGCTGGGATTACGCTGAGCAGTTCTTC
TRBV20-1	few	TRBJ2-1	-	CSARYTYNEQFF	TGCAGTGCTAGATATACCTACAATGAGCAGTTCTTC
TRBV20-1	-	TRBJ2-1	-	CSAPDNEQFF	TGCAGTGCTCCGGATAATGAGCAGTTCTTC
TRBV11-2	many	TRBJ2-1	TRBD2	CASSRTAGGDNEQFF	TGTGCCAGCAGCCGAACAGCGGGGGGGGACAATGAGCAGTTCTTC
TRBV29-1	-	TRBJ2-5	-	CSVVGGDQPNLREPQYF	TGCAGCGTTGTTGGGGGCGACCAACCGAACTTAAGAGAACCCCAGTACTTC
TRBV5-8	many	TRBJ2-1	TRBD2	CASSLGLAGAHEQFF	TGTGCCAGCAGCCTGGGACTAGCGGGAGCACATGAGCAGTTCTTC
TRBV9	-	TRBJ2-1	-	CASSVRGTPYNEQFF	TGTGCCAGCAGCGTACGCGGGACACCTTACAATGAGCAGTTCTTC
TRBV7-8	many	TRBJ1-5	-	CASSFLPGRHSNQPQHF	TGTGCCAGCAGCTTTCTACCCGGCAGGCATAGCAATCAGCCCCAGCATTTT
TRBV12-3/TRBV12-4	many	TRBJ2-1	-	CASSYTNRVSSYNEQFF	TGTGCCAGCAGTTACACTAACAGGGTCAGCTCCTACAATGAGCAGTTCTTC
TRBV6-1	-	TRBJ2-7	TRBD2	CASSQTRTSGNEQYF	TGTGCCAGCAGCCAAACTAGGACTAGCGGGAACGAGCAGTACTTC
TRBV20-1	many	TRBJ2-3	TRBD2	CSGEGNGDTQYF	TGCAGTGGGGAGGGGAACGGAGATACGCAGTATTTT
TRBV20-1	-	TRBJ1-6	TRBD1	CSARRGQGMVPLHF	TGCAGTGCTAGAAGGGGACAGGGGATGGTGCCCCTCCACTTT
TRBV19	-	TRBJ2-7	TRBD1	CASSKDRIVSYEQYF	TGTGCCAGTAGTAAGGACAGGATCGTCTCCTACGAGCAGTACTTC
TRBV2	many	TRBJ1-2	-	CASRIGQFYGYTF	TGTGCCAGCAGGATAGGACAGTTCTATGGCTACACCTTC
TRBV7-8	few	TRBJ1-4	-	CASSPRIGATNGKLFF	TGTGCCAGCAGCCCCAGGATCGGGGCAACTAATGGAAAACTGTTTTTT
TRBV5-1	many	TRBJ2-7	-	CASSLAGELSYEQYF	TGCGCCAGCAGCTTGGCAGGGGAACTCTCCTACGAGCAGTACTTC
TRBV7-9	many	TRBJ2-1	-	CASSLTFRDVGDEQFF	TGTGCCAGCAGCTTAACGTTCAGGGATGTGGGGGATGAGCAGTTCTTC
TRBV6-1	-	TRBJ1-6	-	CASSQGSNNSPLHF	TGTGCCAGCAGCCAAGGGTCCAATAATTCACCCCTCCACTTT
TRBV5-6	many	TRBJ2-1	TRBD2	CASSILAGVNEQFF	TGTGCCAGCAGCATCCTAGCGGGAGTGAATGAGCAGTTCTTC
TRBV11-3	few	TRBJ2-3	-	CASSLVGRRVSTDTRYF	TGTGCCAGCAGCTTAGTAGGTCGGCGGGTTAGCACAGATACGCGGTATTTT